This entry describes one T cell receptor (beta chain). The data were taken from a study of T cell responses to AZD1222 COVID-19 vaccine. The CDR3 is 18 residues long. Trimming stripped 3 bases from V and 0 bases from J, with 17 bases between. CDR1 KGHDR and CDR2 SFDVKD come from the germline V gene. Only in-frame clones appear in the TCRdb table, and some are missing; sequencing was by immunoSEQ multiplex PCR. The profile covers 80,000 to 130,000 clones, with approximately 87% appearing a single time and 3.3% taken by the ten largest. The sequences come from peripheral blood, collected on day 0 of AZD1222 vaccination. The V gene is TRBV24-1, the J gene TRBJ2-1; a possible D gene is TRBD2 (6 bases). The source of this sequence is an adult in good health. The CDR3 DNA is TGTGCCACCAGTGATCTTAGACGGGGGATAGGCTCCTACAATGAGCAGTTCTTC. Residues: CATSDLRRGIGSYNEQFF.